The next 11 T cell receptor beta chains were all read from a single sample in a study of response to subunit inactivated influenza vaccine. TCRdb used MiXCR to reprocess the RT-PCR reads, holding one entry per CDR3 protein. This sample has around 710,000 distinct CDR3 sequences, with approximately 13% found just once. Sequences were derived from PBMCs from blood, sampled 14 to 15 days before vaccination. The receptors originated from a man aged 50 or older who received an inactivated influenza vaccine.

The chain has TRBV20-1 and TRBJ2-6; D not certain. Germline CDR1 reads DFQATT; CDR2 reads SNEGSKA (reference sequence). V lost 5 bases and J lost 0, with 11 bases in between. This CDR3 region has 15 residues. CDR3 bases: TGCAGTGCTGGTAGGCAGAGCTCTGGGGCCAACGTCCTGACTTTC. Amino acids: CSAGRQSSGANVLTF.

This clonotype showed up just a few times. This chain uses TRBV6-5 with TRBJ1-1; D gene unclear. The length of the CDR3 is 13 residues. Germline CDR1 reads MNHEY; CDR2 reads SVGAGI. Trimming shortened V by 2 bases and J by 3 bases, and 7 bases separated the two germline ends. The CDR3 is CASSYAWDTEAFF. CDR3 coding DNA: TGTGCCAGCAGTTACGCCTGGGACACTGAAGCTTTCTTT.

This clonotype was seen only a few times. The CDR3 DNA reads TGCAGTGCTAGAGATGGGGACAGCGTTACCTACGAGCAGTACTTC. It specifies CSARDGDSVTYEQYF. The chain couples TRBV20-1 to TRBJ2-7, with 7 bases aligning to TRBD1. V lost 0 bases and J lost 2; bases outside the gene matches: 7. This CDR3 has 15 amino acids. Germline loops: CDR1 DFQATT, CDR2 SNEGSKA (reference sequence).

This clonotype has at least ten counts. The rearrangement uses TRBV11-1 and TRBJ2-7; weak D call: TRBD2 (5 bases). Germline V gives CDR1 SGHAT, CDR2 FQDESV (reference sequence). Between the trimmed V and J ends, which lost 1 base and 5 bases, there was a span of 12 bases. This CDR3 is built from 14 residues. CDR3 protein: CASSLEATNHEQYF. CDR3 sequence (DNA): TGTGCCAGCAGCTTAGAGGCGACTAACCACGAGCAGTACTTC. Together with reference TRBV11-1 and TRBJ2-7, the CDR3 gives the full variable domain: EAEVAQSPRYKITEKSQAVAFWCDPISGHATLYWYRQILGQGPELLVQFQDESVVDDSQLPKDRFSAERLKGVDSTLKIQPAELGDSAMYLCASSLEATNHEQYFGPGTRLTVT.

This clonotype was picked up a small number of times. This chain joins TRBV5-5 and TRBJ2-7; no clear D gene. Trimming left V 5 bases short and J 5 bases short, with 17 bases between. The CDR3 loop spans 14 amino acids. The V gene's germline CDR1 is SGHKS and CDR2 YYEKEE (reference sequence). The CDR3 is CASSLTGARDEQYF. CDR3 DNA: TGTGCCAGCAGTTTAACGGGTGCTCGGGACGAGCAGTACTTC.

There are many counts of this clonotype. At one end, the junction sequence differs from germline, possibly due to a read error. The gene calls are TRBV5-1 and TRBJ2-7, with D possibly being TRBD2 (5 bases). Germline CDR1 reads SGHRS; CDR2 reads YFSETQ. CDR3 size: 13 residues. The CDR3 sequence: CASSLASSYEQYF. For the CDR3, the DNA is TGTGCCAGCAGTTTAGCGAGCTCCTACGAGCAGTACTTC.

This clonotype was seen many times. The chain combines TRBV7-7 with TRBJ1-2; D is unclear. The CDR3 spans 12 residues. CDR1 is SSHAT, CDR2 FNYEAQ, per germline (reference sequence). Trimming took off 2 bases at V and 5 bases at J, with 6 bases between the two ends. The DNA for the CDR3 is TGTGCCAGCAGCTTATTTAAGTATGGCTACACCTTC. As protein: CASSLFKYGYTF.

This clonotype showed up just a few times. This chain uses TRBV11-2 with TRBJ2-4, with TRBD2 matching over 12 bases. V was pared by 0 bases and J by 5 bases, with 5 bases of the junction left unmatched. The CDR3 consists of 17 residues. CDR1 and CDR2 from the germline V gene are SGHAT and FQNNGV. This CDR3 is CASSLEGLAGIENIQYF. The CDR3 bases are TGTGCCAGCAGCTTAGAAGGACTAGCGGGGATAGAAAACATTCAGTACTTC.

This clonotype was counted many times. The chain is built from TRBV11-2 and TRBJ2-1; 10 positions match TRBD2. V shed 0 bases, J shed 7 bases, and the junction held 21 bases outside the gene matches. This CDR3 contains 21 residues. Germline V lookup: CDR1 SGHAT, CDR2 FQNNGV. This CDR3 is CASSLDRLAGATSRGSNEQFF. The DNA for the CDR3 is TGTGCCAGCAGCTTAGATCGCCTAGCGGGAGCTACTAGCCGTGGGTCTAATGAGCAGTTCTTC.

The chain is built from TRBV12-3 or TRBV12-4 and TRBJ1-2; D remains ambiguous. This CDR3 spans 13 amino acids. Deletions cut 5 bases from V and 4 bases from J, with 11 bases between. CDR3 sequence reads: CASSDIRIYGYTF. CDR3 coding DNA: TGTGCCAGCAGTGACATCCGGATCTATGGCTACACCTTC.

V and J are TRBV10-3 and TRBJ2-7, with 9 nucleotides matching TRBD1. Per the germline V gene, CDR1 is ENHRY and CDR2 is SYGVKD. The CDR3 is 15 amino acids. After removal of 0 bases from V and 1 base from J, the junction contained 1 base not matched to a gene. The CDR3 DNA follows: TGTGCCATCAGTGAGTCCGGGACAGGGTCCTACGAGCAGTACTTC. Its protein is CAISESGTGSYEQYF.